This record looks at one T cell receptor (beta chain) sequence and its context. What it binds is unknown. Sequenced by immunoSEQ multiplex PCR; TCRdb stores in-frame clones only, minus some. The repertoire holds more than 60,000 clones, with about 90% as singletons. The CDR3 is 16 residues long. Germline assignment: CDR1 SGHKS and CDR2 YYEKEE (reference sequence). The V end was cut by 0 bases, the J end by 0 bases, with 10 bases between. The sample originates from a study of T cell responses to AZD1222 COVID-19 vaccine. Study details: Second-dose schedules of about 4 or about 12 weeks were combined. Study findings and constraints: Recipients of AZD1222 seropositive at baseline numbered only 6 or 7. Mapped onto spike, vaccine-associated CD4 TCRs spanned it and were dominant at 160-218 and 743-854. Donors in the cohort were predominantly white British and more often female, and clonal diversity was possibly underestimated.

J is TRBJ1-5 and V is TRBV5-5; no clear D. The TCR sequence derives from an adult in good health. The source was peripheral blood, collected on day 0 of AZD1222 vaccination. CDR3 nucleotides: TGTGCCAGCAGCTTGGACATCGTCTATAGCAATCAGCCCCAGCATTTT. Protein: CASSLDIVYSNQPQHF.